This T cell receptor beta chain was sequenced during a study of T cell responses to AZD1222 COVID-19 vaccine. The study, taken as a whole, reports: CD4 TCRs linked to vaccination spanned spike, dominating at 160-218 and 743-854. Donors were mostly white British, more females; clonal diversity possibly underestimated.

Profiling relied on immunoSEQ multiplex PCR, and the TCRdb table lists in-frame clones only, not all of them. The sample lists 110,000 to 150,000 clones, about 92% occurring once. In the case of this clone: Its antigen is unidentified.

The germline V gene encodes CDR1 MNHEY and CDR2 SVGAGI. The CDR3 length is 15 residues. V lost 0 bases, J lost 4 bases, and 2 bases stayed unmatched. The genes are TRBV6-5 and TRBJ1-4; TRBD1 matches at 7 bases. The sample consisted of peripheral blood, taken on day 0 of AZD1222 vaccination. The TCR sequence derives from an adult in good health. CDR3 DNA: TGTGCCAGCAGTTACTCGACAGGGAATAATGAAAAACTGTTTTTT. Translated, it gives CASSYSTGNNEKLFF.